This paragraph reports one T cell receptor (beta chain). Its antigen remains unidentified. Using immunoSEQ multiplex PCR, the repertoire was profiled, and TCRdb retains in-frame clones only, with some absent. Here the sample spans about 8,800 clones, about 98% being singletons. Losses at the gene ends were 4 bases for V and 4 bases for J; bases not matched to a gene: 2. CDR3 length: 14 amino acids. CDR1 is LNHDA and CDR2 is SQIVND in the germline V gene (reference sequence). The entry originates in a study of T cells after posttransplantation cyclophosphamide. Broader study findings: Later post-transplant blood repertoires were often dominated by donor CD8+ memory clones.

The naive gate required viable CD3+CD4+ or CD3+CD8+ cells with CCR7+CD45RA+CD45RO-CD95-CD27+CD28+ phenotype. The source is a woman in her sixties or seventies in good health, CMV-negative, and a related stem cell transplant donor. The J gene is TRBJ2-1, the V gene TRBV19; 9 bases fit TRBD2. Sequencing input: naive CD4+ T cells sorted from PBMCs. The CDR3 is CASSSGRAYNEQFF. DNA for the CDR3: TGTGCCAGTAGTAGCGGGAGGGCGTACAATGAGCAGTTCTTC. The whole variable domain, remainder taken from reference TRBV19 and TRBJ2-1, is DGGITQSPKYLFRKEGQNVTLSCEQNLNHDAMYWYRQDPGQGLRLIYYSQIVNDFQKGDIAEGYSVSREKKESFPLTVTSAQKNPTAFYLCASSSGRAYNEQFFGPGTRLTVL.